What follows are 28 T cell receptor beta chains derived from one specimen sequenced in a study of T cells in Graves' hyperthyroidism and ophthalmopathy. Researchers took RNA transcripts and amplified the TCR beta CDR3 regions from them. The study used the HTBI primer set for a first-round RT-PCR of the TCR CDR3. TCRdb reprocessed the multiplex PCR reads with MiXCR, giving one entry per CDR3 protein. The data contain more than 550,000 distinct CDR3 sequences, just under 45% of them singletons. Material: peripheral blood or thyroid tissue (not recorded which). Receptors were obtained from an adult man with Graves' disease, either hyperthyroidism or ophthalmopathy (not recorded which).

Here the CDR3 reads CALQGPNQPQHF. CDR3 DNA: TGTGCATTACAGGGTCCCAATCAGCCCCAGCATTTT. The genes are TRBV24-1 and TRBJ1-5; D possibly corresponds to TRBD1 (6 bases). The CDR3 is made up of 12 amino acids. Germline lookup yields CDR1 KGHDR and CDR2 SFDVKD.

To note about this clonotype: A much larger clone differs by one base, so this may be a read error. This CDR3 fails to terminate in the conserved phenylalanine or tryptophan, so it likely reflects a read error. The chain employs TRBV6-6 and TRBJ1-2; 7 positions agree with TRBD1. The ends lost 4 bases at V and 2 bases at J; junction bases unmatched: 10. Germline V gene lookup returns CDR1 MNHNY and CDR2 SVGAGI (reference sequence). CDR3 size: 16 residues. Written as DNA, the CDR3 is TGTGCCAGCAGTTCAAAGACGACAGGGCGGAACTATGGCTACACCTCC. It translates to CASSSKTTGRNYGYTS.

This clonotype has a count of ten or more. The chain carries TRBV15 and TRBJ2-5; 7 bases are a match to TRBD2. V dropped 0 bases and J dropped 5; count of bases not matched to a gene: 3. This CDR3 region has 14 residues. Germline loops: CDR1 LNHNV, CDR2 YYDKDF (reference sequence). CDR3 protein: CATSRDKLAETQYF. CDR3 nucleotides: TGTGCCACCAGCAGAGATAAACTAGCGGAGACCCAGTACTTC.

V usage is TRBV13 and J usage is TRBJ2-7; D gene uncertain. CDR1 is PRHDT and CDR2 is FYEKMQ in the germline V gene (reference sequence). The V end was cut by 0 bases, the J end by 4 bases, with 7 bases between. This CDR3 is built from 13 residues. Written as DNA, the CDR3 is TGTGCCAGCAGCTTAGGAGGCTTTTACGAGCAGTACTTC. Translation gives CASSLGGFYEQYF.

This clonotype was observed a single time. The V and J genes are TRBV7-8 and TRBJ2-6; 7 bases agree with TRBD1. Germline values: CDR1 SGHVS, CDR2 FQNEAQ. The length of the CDR3 is 15 residues. V was pared by 8 bases and J by 0 bases, with 4 bases of the junction left unmatched. The CDR3 bases are TGTGCCAGCGGACAGGCCGCCTCTGGGGCCAACGTCCTGACTTTC. Its protein product is CASGQAASGANVLTF. The complete variable domain, with remaining parts taken from reference TRBV7-8 and TRBJ2-6, reads GAGVSQSPRYKVAKRGQDVALRCDPISGHVSLFWYQQALGQGPEFLTYFQNEAQLDKSGLPSDRFFAERPEGSVSTLKIQRTQQEDSAVYLCASGQAASGANVLTFGAGSRLTVL.

This chain uses TRBV19 with TRBJ1-1, with no clear D. This CDR3 is 17 amino acids long. The germline gives CDR1 LNHDA, CDR2 SQIVND (reference sequence). Deletions cut 1 base from V and 4 bases from J, with 19 bases between. CDR3 DNA: TGTGCCAGTAGTATAGTCTTGTTCGGGCGGCTGGGCACTGAAGCTTTCTTT. Translation gives CASSIVLFGRLGTEAFF.

V and J are TRBV7-2 and TRBJ1-6; D might be TRBD1 (6 bases). There are 16 residues in the CDR3. Germline loops: CDR1 SGHTA, CDR2 FQGNSA. Trimming took 5 bases from V and 7 from J, leaving 18 bases between them. The CDR3 DNA sequence: TGTGCCAGCAGCCAAGCCCCGGGGGCAGGGAATTCACCCCTCCACTTT. This gives the protein CASSQAPGAGNSPLHF.

The chain carries TRBV25-1 and TRBJ1-6, with D perhaps TRBD1 (5 bases). The CDR3 is made up of 12 amino acids. CDR1 and CDR2 from the germline V gene are MGHDK and SYGVNS. V dropped 10 bases and J dropped 10 bases, with 14 bases sitting between them. This chain's CDR3 is CATGTGASPLHF. Written as DNA, the CDR3 is TGTGCCACCGGGACTGGCGCATCACCCCTCCACTTT.

There are a few counts of this clonotype. The V gene is TRBV7-2, the J gene TRBJ1-2, with 8 bases that match TRBD1. Looked up from germline, CDR1 is SGHTA and CDR2 is FQGNSA. The CDR3 consists of 14 residues. V shed 5 bases, J shed 6 bases, and the junction held 8 bases outside the gene matches. CDR3 region: CASSQGGTGDGYTF. CDR3 nucleotide sequence: TGTGCCAGCAGCCAGGGCGGGACAGGAGATGGCTACACCTTC.

The CDR3 nucleotides are TGCGCCAGCAGCTTGGCGGGATACTCTGGAAACACCATATATTTT. Amino acid sequence: CASSLAGYSGNTIYF. V usage is TRBV5-1 and J usage is TRBJ1-3; D unresolved. Trimming removed 0 bases from V and 0 bases from J, with 7 bases in between. The CDR3 runs 15 residues. Looked up from germline, CDR1 is SGHRS and CDR2 is YFSETQ.

The chain recombines TRBV7-9 with TRBJ1-4; TRBD1 is a possible D gene (6 bases). Germline CDR1 and CDR2: SEHNR and FQNEAQ (reference sequence). V lost 8 bases and J lost 4, with 20 bases in between. There are 16 residues in the CDR3. The CDR3 here is CASAPLVGADNEKLFF. CDR3 nucleotides: TGTGCCAGCGCCCCGCTGGTGGGGGCGGATAATGAAAAACTGTTTTTT.

There are many counts of this clonotype. The genes are TRBV7-9 and TRBJ1-6; 9 nucleotides line up with TRBD1. The trim removed 4 bases at V and 9 bases at J, leaving 7 bases unmatched. Germline loops: CDR1 SEHNR, CDR2 FQNEAQ (reference sequence). The CDR3 is 15 amino acids. CDR3: CASSSTAGQGSPLHF. CDR3 DNA: TGTGCCAGCAGCTCCACGGCGGGACAGGGTTCACCCCTCCACTTT. Complete variable domain (other parts from reference TRBV7-9 and TRBJ1-6): DTGVSQNPRHKITKRGQNVTFRCDPISEHNRLYWYRQTLGQGPEFLTYFQNEAQLEKSRLLSDRFSAERPKGSFSTLEIQRTEQGDSAMYLCASSSTAGQGSPLHFGNGTRLTVT.

In regard to this clonotype: It may be a read error: a sequence one base away is much more abundant. V gene TRBV7-7 combines with J gene TRBJ2-5; D not resolved. The CDR3 sequence is 13 residues long. The germline V gene has CDR1 SSHAT and CDR2 FNYEAQ (reference sequence). CDR3 sequence reads: CAGSLWLGETQYF. The CDR3 nucleotides read TGTGCTGGCAGCTTGTGGTTGGGGGAGACCCAGTACTTC.

This clonotype occurred many times. The V and J genes are TRBV2 and TRBJ1-5, with 9 bases matching TRBD1. The CDR3 runs 14 residues. The V and J ends lost 6 bases and 5 bases, in that order; junction bases with no gene match: 5. Germline V gene data show CDR1 as SNHLY and CDR2 as FYNNEI. The CDR3, as DNA: TGTGCCAGCAGCACAGACAGGGGGTATCAGCCCCAGCATTTT. Translated, it gives CASSTDRGYQPQHF.

The rearrangement joins TRBV7-9 to TRBJ2-5, with 7 bases that match TRBD1. The CDR3 extends over 14 amino acids. Trimming at V came to 5 bases and at J to 7 bases, leaving 10 bases not matched to a gene. Germline V gene lookup returns CDR1 SEHNR and CDR2 FQNEAQ (reference sequence). The CDR3 nucleotides are TGTGCCAGCAGCCAGGGGGACAGTCGGAGGACCCAGTACTTC. Its translation: CASSQGDSRRTQYF. The full variable domain, in which reference TRBV7-9 and TRBJ2-5 provide the parts outside the CDR3, is DTGVSQNPRHKITKRGQNVTFRCDPISEHNRLYWYRQTLGQGPEFLTYFQNEAQLEKSRLLSDRFSAERPKGSFSTLEIQRTEQGDSAMYLCASSQGDSRRTQYFGPGTRLLVL.

This clonotype was detected only once. The CDR3 is CASSPDRTGRLSGNTIYF. The CDR3 DNA follows: TGCGCCAGCAGCCCCGACAGGACAGGTCGTCTATCTGGAAACACCATATATTTT. The rearrangement links TRBV5-1 to TRBJ1-3; TRBD1 matches 7 bases. Germline CDR1 reads SGHRS; CDR2 reads YFSETQ. CDR3 length: 18 amino acids. After removal of 4 bases from V and 1 base from J, the junction contained 14 bases not matched to a gene.

The chain has TRBV7-9 and TRBJ2-5, with 7 bases fitting TRBD2. Germline CDR1 SEHNR, CDR2 FQNEAQ (reference sequence). The CDR3 has 13 amino acids. Losses at the gene ends were 4 bases for V and 2 bases for J; bases not matched to a gene: 1. The CDR3 spells CASSWDYQETQYF. The DNA of the CDR3 is TGTGCCAGCAGCTGGGACTATCAAGAGACCCAGTACTTC.

The sample holds many counts of this clonotype. The J gene is TRBJ1-1, the V gene TRBV29-1, with D perhaps TRBD1 (5 bases). The V and J ends lost 7 bases and 3 bases respectively, with 15 bases between them. The germline V gene encodes CDR1 SQVTM and CDR2 ANQGSEA. The CDR3 loop spans 13 amino acids. In DNA, the CDR3 is TGCAGCGGGAGGGGACCCATTGACACTGAAGCTTTCTTT. Residues: CSGRGPIDTEAFF.

Remarks on this clonotype: The junction departs from the called germline gene at one end, perhaps through a read error. The V gene is TRBV10-3, the J gene TRBJ1-3; D unclear. The CDR3 covers 15 residues. In germline, CDR1 is ENHRY, CDR2 SYGVKD. The CDR3 nucleotides are TGTGCCAGCAGTTTATCGTCAGCGACTGGAAACACCATATATTTT. It yields the protein CASSLSSATGNTIYF.

The chain joins TRBV7-9 to TRBJ2-5; 7 positions match TRBD1. From germline, CDR1 is SEHNR and CDR2 FQNEAQ (reference sequence). CDR3 length: 15 residues. The ends lost 1 base at V and 6 bases at J; junction bases unmatched: 8. CDR3 amino acids: CASSLVRGGSKTQYF. In DNA, the CDR3 is TGTGCCAGCAGCTTAGTCCGAGGGGGCTCAAAGACCCAGTACTTC.

The V call is TRBV20-1, the J call TRBJ1-2; possibly TRBD1 for D (5 bases). Trimming shortened V by 0 bases and J by 4 bases, and 18 bases separated the two germline ends. The CDR3 contains 16 residues. The germline V gene has CDR1 DFQATT and CDR2 SNEGSKA (reference sequence). The CDR3 nucleotides read TGCAGTGCTAGAGATCTGGGGCTCCCGGGACTCTATGGCTACACCTTC. It is translated as CSARDLGLPGLYGYTF.

Many counts were recorded for this clonotype. The V gene is TRBV29-1, the J gene TRBJ1-4, with no clear D. Germline CDR1 is SQVTM and CDR2 is ANQGSEA. Trimming took 8 bases from V and 5 from J, leaving 18 bases between them. The CDR3 covers 14 residues. The CDR3 sequence: CSIWEADLNEKLFF. The CDR3 DNA reads TGCAGCATATGGGAGGCAGACCTCAATGAAAAACTGTTTTTT.

To note about this clonotype: The junction departs from germline at one end; a sequencing error may be responsible. CDR3 residues: CASSLANRDRGGF. The CDR3 DNA is TGTGCCAGCAGCTTAGCGAACCGGGACAGGGGTGGCTTT. This chain uses TRBV7-9 with TRBJ1-4, with 10 bases matching TRBD1. The germline CDR1 and CDR2 sequences are SEHNR and FQNEAQ (reference sequence). The CDR3 sequence is 13 residues long. Variable domain in full (rest from reference TRBV7-9 and TRBJ1-4): DTGVSQNPRHKITKRGQNVTFRCDPISEHNRLYWYRQTLGQGPEFLTYFQNEAQLEKSRLLSDRFSAERPKGSFSTLEIQRTEQGDSAMYLCASSLANRDRGGFGSGTQLSVL.

V gene TRBV9 combines with J gene TRBJ2-7; 9 bases match TRBD2. The V and J ends lost 0 bases and 5 bases, in that order; junction bases with no gene match: 3. This CDR3 has 14 residues. Germline-derived CDR1 and CDR2 are SGDLS and YYNGEE. CDR3 in amino acids: CASSVGIAGDEQYF. The CDR3 nucleotides are TGTGCCAGCAGCGTAGGAATAGCGGGGGACGAGCAGTACTTC.

The V gene is TRBV10-3, the J gene TRBJ1-1; D perhaps matches TRBD1 (6 bases). Trimming shortened V by 2 bases and J by 8 bases, and 15 bases separated the two germline ends. There are 14 residues in the CDR3. The germline V gene has CDR1 ENHRY and CDR2 SYGVKD. CDR3 loop: CAISEMRGAAEAFF. The DNA for the CDR3 is TGTGCCATCAGTGAGATGCGGGGGGCCGCGGAAGCTTTCTTT.

In its sample, this clonotype was seen a few times. The chain couples TRBV20-1 to TRBJ2-5; TRBD1 matches 8 bases. Germline CDR1 DFQATT, CDR2 SNEGSKA (reference sequence). Losses at the gene ends were 3 bases for V and 4 bases for J; bases not matched to a gene: 7. The CDR3 contains 14 residues. CDR3 sequence reads: CSASNRGRLETQYF. CDR3 coding DNA: TGCAGTGCTAGCAACAGGGGGAGGTTAGAGACCCAGTACTTC.

V and J are TRBV12-3 or TRBV12-4 and TRBJ1-5; D possibly corresponds to TRBD1 (6 bases). This CDR3 contains 13 residues. Trimming stripped 6 bases from V and 4 bases from J, with 10 bases between. This CDR3 reads CASRRGRNQPQHF. The DNA of the CDR3 is TGTGCCAGCAGGCGGGGGCGAAATCAGCCCCAGCATTTT.

This clonotype was seen many times. The V and J genes are TRBV7-8 and TRBJ2-7; 8 bases are a match to TRBD1. Losses at the gene ends were 5 bases for V and 3 bases for J; bases not matched to a gene: 6. The length of the CDR3 is 14 residues. Germline loops: CDR1 SGHVS, CDR2 FQNEAQ. This CDR3 is CASSPWGQVYEQYF. The CDR3 nucleotides read TGTGCCAGCAGCCCCTGGGGACAGGTCTACGAGCAGTACTTC. Based on the CDR3 plus reference TRBV7-8 and TRBJ2-7, the full variable domain is GAGVSQSPRYKVAKRGQDVALRCDPISGHVSLFWYQQALGQGPEFLTYFQNEAQLDKSGLPSDRFFAERPEGSVSTLKIQRTQQEDSAVYLCASSPWGQVYEQYFGPGTRLTVT.